This TCR beta chain was documented in a study of control samples from healthy donors and cancer patients. Sequenced by immunoSEQ multiplex PCR; TCRdb stores in-frame clones only, minus some. The data contain approximately 86,000 clones, more than 80% of them seen just once; the ten biggest clones take up nearly 1.5%. CDR1 MGHRA and CDR2 YSYEKL come from the germline V gene. The V end lost 1 base, the J end lost 0 bases, and 15 bases lay between the germline ends. The CDR3 has 17 residues. This chain links TRBV4-1 with TRBJ1-2; unclear D gene. Sequenced sample: blood. The receptor was derived from a woman aged 30 to 39 in good health. The CDR3 loop reads CASSQGANPEANYGYTF. CDR3 in DNA: TGCGCCAGCAGCCAAGGGGCCAACCCGGAGGCTAACTATGGCTACACCTTC.